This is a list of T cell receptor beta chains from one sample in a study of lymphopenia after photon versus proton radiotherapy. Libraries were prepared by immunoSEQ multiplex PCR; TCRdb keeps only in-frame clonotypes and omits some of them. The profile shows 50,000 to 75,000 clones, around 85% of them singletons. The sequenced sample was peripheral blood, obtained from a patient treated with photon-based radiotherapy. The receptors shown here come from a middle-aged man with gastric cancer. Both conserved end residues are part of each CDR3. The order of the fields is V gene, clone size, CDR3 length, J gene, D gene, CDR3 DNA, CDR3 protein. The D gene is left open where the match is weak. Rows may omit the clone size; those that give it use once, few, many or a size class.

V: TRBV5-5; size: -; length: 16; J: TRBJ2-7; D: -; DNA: TGTGCCAGCAGCTTGGGAGGGGCGCGGTCCGGGATGGAGCAGTACTTC; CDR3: CASSLGGARSGMEQYF
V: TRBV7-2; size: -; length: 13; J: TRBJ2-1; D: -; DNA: TGTGCCAGCAGCTTTACAGGGAAAAATGAGCAGTTCTTC; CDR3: CASSFTGKNEQFF
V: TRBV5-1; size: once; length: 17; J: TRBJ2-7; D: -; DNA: TGCGCCAGCAGCCCCAGGGCTATGACCTTGGAAAGGGAAGAGCAGTACTTC; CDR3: CASSPRAMTLEREEQYF
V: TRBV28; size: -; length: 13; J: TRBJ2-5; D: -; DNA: TGTGCCAGCAGCCCCGGGGCTGGGGAGACCCAGTACTTC; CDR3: CASSPGAGETQYF
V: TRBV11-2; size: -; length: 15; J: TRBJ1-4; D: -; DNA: TGTGCCAGCAGCTTAGGGGGGGTCAGTACCGAAAAACTGTTTTTT; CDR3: CASSLGGVSTEKLFF
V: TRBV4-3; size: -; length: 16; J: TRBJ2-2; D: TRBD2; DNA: TGCGCCAGCAGCCAAGATCAAACGGGGGGGACCGGGGAGCTGTTTTTT; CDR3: CASSQDQTGGTGELFF
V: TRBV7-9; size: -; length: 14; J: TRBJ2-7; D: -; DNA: TGTGCCAGCAGCTTGGACACTTGGGCCTACGAGCAGTACTTC; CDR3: CASSLDTWAYEQYF
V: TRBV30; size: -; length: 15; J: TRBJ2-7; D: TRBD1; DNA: TGTGCCTGGACCCGGGACAGCGACGCATCCTACGAGCAGTACTTC; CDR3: CAWTRDSDASYEQYF
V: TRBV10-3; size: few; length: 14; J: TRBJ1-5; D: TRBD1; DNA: TGTGCCATCAGCAAGACAGGGGGCAATCAGCCCCAGCATTTT; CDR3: CAISKTGGNQPQHF
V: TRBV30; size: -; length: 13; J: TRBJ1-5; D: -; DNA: TGTGCCTGGGCTTCGGAGGCCAAGGGGCCCCAGCATTTT; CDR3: CAWASEAKGPQHF
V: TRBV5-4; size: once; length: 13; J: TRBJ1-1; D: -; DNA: TGTGCCAGCAGCTTGGGGGAGAACACTGAAGCTTTCTTT; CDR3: CASSLGENTEAFF
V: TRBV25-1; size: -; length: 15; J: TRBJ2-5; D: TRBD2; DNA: TGTGCCAGCAGTGATTGGACTAGCGGGTTGGAGACCCAGTACTTC; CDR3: CASSDWTSGLETQYF
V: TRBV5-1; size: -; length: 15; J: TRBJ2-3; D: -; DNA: TGCGCCAGCAGCTTGTCCGGGGGCACCACAGATACGCAGTATTTT; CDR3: CASSLSGGTTDTQYF
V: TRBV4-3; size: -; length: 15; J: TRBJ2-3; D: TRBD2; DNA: TGCGCCAGCAGCCAGATAGCGGGGGTGGCAGATACGCAGTATTTT; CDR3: CASSQIAGVADTQYF
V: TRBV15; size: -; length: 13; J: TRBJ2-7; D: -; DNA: TGTGCCACCAGCACTGGGACCGTCTACGAGCAGTACTTC; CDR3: CATSTGTVYEQYF
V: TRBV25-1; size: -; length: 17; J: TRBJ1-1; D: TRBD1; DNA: TGTGCCAGCAGAGTGGGGACGGGACAGCGACTGAACACTGAAGCTTTCTTT; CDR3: CASRVGTGQRLNTEAFF
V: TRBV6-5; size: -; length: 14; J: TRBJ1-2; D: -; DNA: TGTGCCAGCAGTAGGGGGAGAACCAACTATGGCTACACCTTC; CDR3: CASSRGRTNYGYTF
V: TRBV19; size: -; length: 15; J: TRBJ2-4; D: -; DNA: TGTGCCAGTAGTATTAGTGGTTTTGCCAAAAACATTCAGTACTTC; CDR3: CASSISGFAKNIQYF
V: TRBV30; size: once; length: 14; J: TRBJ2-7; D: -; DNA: TGTGCCTGCTCGACGGGCGAGGGGACCTACGAGCAGTACTTC; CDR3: CACSTGEGTYEQYF
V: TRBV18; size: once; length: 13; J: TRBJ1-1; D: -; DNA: TGTGCCAGCTCACTCCACAGGGCTACTGAAGCTTTCTTT; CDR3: CASSLHRATEAFF
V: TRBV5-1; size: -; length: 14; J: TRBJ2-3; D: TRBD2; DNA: TGCGCCAGCAGCCCGGGACTATCCGAAGATACGCAGTATTTT; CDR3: CASSPGLSEDTQYF
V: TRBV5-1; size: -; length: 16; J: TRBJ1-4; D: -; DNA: TGCGCCAGCAGCTTGCAAGGCGGGTTAGGTAATGAAAAACTGTTTTTT; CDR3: CASSLQGGLGNEKLFF
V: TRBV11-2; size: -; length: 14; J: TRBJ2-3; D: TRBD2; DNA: TGTGCCAGCAGCCCATCCCCGGGGGGAGATACGCAGTATTTT; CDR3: CASSPSPGGDTQYF
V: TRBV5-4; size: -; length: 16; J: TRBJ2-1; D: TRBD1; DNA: TGTGCCAGCAGCTTAGGGACAGGTATTGGGTCTATGGAGCAGTTCTTC; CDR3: CASSLGTGIGSMEQFF
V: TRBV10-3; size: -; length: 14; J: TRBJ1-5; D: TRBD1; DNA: TGTGCCATCAGTGACGGACAGGGGATCCAGCCCCAGCATTTT; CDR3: CAISDGQGIQPQHF
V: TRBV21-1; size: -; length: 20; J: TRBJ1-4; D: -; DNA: TGTGCCAGCAGCCCCCTGGAGGGACAGATCTCATTTCGGACTAATGAAAAACTGTTTTTT; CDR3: CASSPLEGQISFRTNEKLFF
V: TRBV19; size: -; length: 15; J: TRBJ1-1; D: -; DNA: TGTGCCAGTAGTCCCTCGGCGGGGGACGACACTGAAGCTTTCTTT; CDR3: CASSPSAGDDTEAFF
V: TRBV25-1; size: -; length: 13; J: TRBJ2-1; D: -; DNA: TGTGCCAGCAGTGGGCTGGGGGCGAATGAGCAGTTCTTC; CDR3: CASSGLGANEQFF
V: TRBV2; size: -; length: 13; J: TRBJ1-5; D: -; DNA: TGTGCCAGCAGGGAAGCGAGGAATCAGCCCCAGCATTTT; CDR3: CASREARNQPQHF
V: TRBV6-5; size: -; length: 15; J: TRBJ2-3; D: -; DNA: TGTGCCAGCAGTTACTCGACCAGGGGACAAGATACGCAGTATTTT; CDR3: CASSYSTRGQDTQYF
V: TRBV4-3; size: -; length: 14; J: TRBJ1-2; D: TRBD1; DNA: TGCGCCAGCAGCCCCGGACAGGGGGTCTATGGCTACACCTTC; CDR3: CASSPGQGVYGYTF
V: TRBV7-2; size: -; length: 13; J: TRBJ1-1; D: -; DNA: TGTGCCACTATGGGGGCGATGAACACTGAAGCTTTCTTT; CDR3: CATMGAMNTEAFF
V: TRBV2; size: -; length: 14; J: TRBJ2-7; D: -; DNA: TGTGCCAGCACGAGGGCAGGGAGCTCCTACGAGCAGTACTTC; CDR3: CASTRAGSSYEQYF
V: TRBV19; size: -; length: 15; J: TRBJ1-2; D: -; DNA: TGTGCCAGTAGTATAGGCGCACAGGGACCCTATAGCTACACCTTC; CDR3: CASSIGAQGPYSYTF
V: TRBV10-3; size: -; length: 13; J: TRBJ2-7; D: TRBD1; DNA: TGTGCCATCAGGAGGGGACAGGACTACGAGCAGTACTTC; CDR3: CAIRRGQDYEQYF
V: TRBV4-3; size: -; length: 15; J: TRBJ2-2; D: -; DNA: TGCGCCAGCAGCGGCCGAGCAGGGCACACCGGGGAGCTGTTTTTT; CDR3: CASSGRAGHTGELFF
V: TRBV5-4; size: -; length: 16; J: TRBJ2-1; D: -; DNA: TGTGCCAGCAGCCCCCCCCGGGGGAGCTCCTACAATGAGCAGTTCTTC; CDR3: CASSPPRGSSYNEQFF
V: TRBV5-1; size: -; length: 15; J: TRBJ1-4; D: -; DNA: TGCGCCAGCAGCTTGGGGAGTACAACTAATGAAAAACTGTTTTTT; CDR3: CASSLGSTTNEKLFF
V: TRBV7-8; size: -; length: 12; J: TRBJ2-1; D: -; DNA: TGTGCCAGCAGCTTAGGAGGGCGAGAGCAGTTCTTC; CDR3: CASSLGGREQFF
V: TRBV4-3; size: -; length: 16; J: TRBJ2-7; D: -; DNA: TGCGCCAGCAGCCCTAACCGTGGGACGGGTCCCTACGAGCAGTACTTC; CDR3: CASSPNRGTGPYEQYF
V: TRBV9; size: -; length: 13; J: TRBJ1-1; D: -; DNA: TGTGCCAGCGGGGTGGCGCTGAACACTGAAGCTTTCTTT; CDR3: CASGVALNTEAFF
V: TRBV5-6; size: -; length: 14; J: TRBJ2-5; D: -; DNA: TGTGCCAGCAGCCCCATTTCGGTGGTAGAGACCCAGTACTTC; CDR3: CASSPISVVETQYF
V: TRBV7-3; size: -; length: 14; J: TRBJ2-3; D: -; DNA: TGTGCCAGCAGCTTAGTGGGTGGCACAGATACGCAGTATTTT; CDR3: CASSLVGGTDTQYF
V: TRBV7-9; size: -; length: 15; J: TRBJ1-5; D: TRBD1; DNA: TGTGCCAGCAGCTGGGGACAGGGTAGCAATCAGCCCCAGCATTTT; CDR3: CASSWGQGSNQPQHF
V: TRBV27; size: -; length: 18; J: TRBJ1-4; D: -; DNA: TGTGCCAGCAGTTCCCTACGTCGGGGTCTTGCAACTAATGAAAAACTGTTTTTT; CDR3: CASSSLRRGLATNEKLFF
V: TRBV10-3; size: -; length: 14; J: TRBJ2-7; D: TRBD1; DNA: TGTGCCATCAGTGGAGACAGGGGCGGCCACGAGCAGTACTTC; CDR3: CAISGDRGGHEQYF
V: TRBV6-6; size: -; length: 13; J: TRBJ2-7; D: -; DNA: TGTGCCAGCAGGAAGACAGGCACCTACGAGCAGTACTTC; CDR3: CASRKTGTYEQYF
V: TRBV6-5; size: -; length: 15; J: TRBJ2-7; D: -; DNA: TGTGCCAGCAGCCGAGACAGTCTGAGCTCCTACGAGCAGTACTTC; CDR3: CASSRDSLSSYEQYF
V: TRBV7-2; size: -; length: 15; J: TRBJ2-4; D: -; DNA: TGTGCCAGCAGCTTATGGGGGAGAGAAGAAAACATTCAGTACTTC; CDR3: CASSLWGREENIQYF
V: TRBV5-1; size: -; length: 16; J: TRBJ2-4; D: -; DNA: TGCGCCAGCAGCTTTGGGCAGGCTTTAGCCAAAAACATTCAGTACTTC; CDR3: CASSFGQALAKNIQYF
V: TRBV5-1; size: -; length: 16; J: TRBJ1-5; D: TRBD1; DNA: TGCGCCAGCAGCCTTACAGGGGGGTATAGCAATCAGCCCCAGCATTTT; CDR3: CASSLTGGYSNQPQHF